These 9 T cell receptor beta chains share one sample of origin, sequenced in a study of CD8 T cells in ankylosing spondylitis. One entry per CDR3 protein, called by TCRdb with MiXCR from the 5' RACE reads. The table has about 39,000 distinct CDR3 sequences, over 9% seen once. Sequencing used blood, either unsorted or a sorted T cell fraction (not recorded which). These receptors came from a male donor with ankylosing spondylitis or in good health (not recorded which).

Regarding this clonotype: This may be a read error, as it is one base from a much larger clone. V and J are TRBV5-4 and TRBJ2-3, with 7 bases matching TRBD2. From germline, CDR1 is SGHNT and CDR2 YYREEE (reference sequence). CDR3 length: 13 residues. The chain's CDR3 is CASGLAGANTQYF. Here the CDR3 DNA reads TGTGCCAGCGGCTTGGCGGGAGCGAATACGCAGTATTTT.

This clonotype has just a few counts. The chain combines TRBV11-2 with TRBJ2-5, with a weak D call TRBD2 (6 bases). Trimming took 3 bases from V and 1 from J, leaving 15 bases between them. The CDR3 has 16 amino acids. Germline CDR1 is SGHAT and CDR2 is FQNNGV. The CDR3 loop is CASSLQKAGPQETQYF. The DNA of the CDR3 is TGTGCCAGCAGCTTGCAGAAGGCGGGGCCCCAAGAGACCCAGTACTTC. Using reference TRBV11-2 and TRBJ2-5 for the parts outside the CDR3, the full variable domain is EAGVAQSPRYKIIEKRQSVAFWCNPISGHATLYWYQQILGQGPKLLIQFQNNGVVDDSQLPKDRFSAERLKGVDSTLKIQPAKLEDSAVYLCASSLQKAGPQETQYFGPGTRLLVL.

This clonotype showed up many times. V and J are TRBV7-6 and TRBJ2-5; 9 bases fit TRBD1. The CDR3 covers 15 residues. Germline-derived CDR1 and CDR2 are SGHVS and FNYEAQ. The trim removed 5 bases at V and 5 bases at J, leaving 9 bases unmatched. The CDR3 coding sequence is TGTGCCAGCAGCAAAGGGACAGGGTGGGTTGAGACCCAGTACTTC. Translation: CASSKGTGWVETQYF.

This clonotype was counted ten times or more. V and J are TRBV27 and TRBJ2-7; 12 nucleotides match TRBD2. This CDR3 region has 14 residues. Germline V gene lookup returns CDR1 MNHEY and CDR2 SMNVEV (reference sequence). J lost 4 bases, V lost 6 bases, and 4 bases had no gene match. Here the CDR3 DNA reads TGTGCCAGCAGATCCCTAGCGGGAGGGTACGAGCAGTACTTC. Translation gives CASRSLAGGYEQYF.

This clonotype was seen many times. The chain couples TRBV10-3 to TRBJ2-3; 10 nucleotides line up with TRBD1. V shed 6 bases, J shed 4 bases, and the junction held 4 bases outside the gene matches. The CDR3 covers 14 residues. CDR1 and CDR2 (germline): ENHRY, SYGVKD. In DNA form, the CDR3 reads TGTGCCATCAGGGGGACAGGGGCCCCAGATACGCAGTATTTT. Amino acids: CAIRGTGAPDTQYF.

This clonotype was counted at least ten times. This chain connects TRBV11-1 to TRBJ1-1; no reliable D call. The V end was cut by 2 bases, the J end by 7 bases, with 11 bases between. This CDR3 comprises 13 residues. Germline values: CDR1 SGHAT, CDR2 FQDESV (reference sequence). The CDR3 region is CASSLSWSSEAFF. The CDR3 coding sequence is TGTGCCAGCAGCTTAAGTTGGTCCAGTGAAGCTTTCTTT.

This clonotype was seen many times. The CDR3 DNA reads TGCAGCGCCCGATACTCTAGCGGGCCTGGGAATGAGCAGTTCTTC. Translating gives CSARYSSGPGNEQFF. V gene TRBV29-1 combines with J gene TRBJ2-1; TRBD2 matches 8 bases. Germline V gene lookup returns CDR1 SQVTM and CDR2 ANQGSEA. V shed 7 bases, J shed 7 bases, and the junction held 15 bases outside the gene matches. This CDR3 region has 15 residues.

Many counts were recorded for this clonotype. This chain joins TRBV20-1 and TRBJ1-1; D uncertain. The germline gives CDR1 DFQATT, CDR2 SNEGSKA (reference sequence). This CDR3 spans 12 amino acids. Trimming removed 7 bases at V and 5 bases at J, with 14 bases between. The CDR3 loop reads CSVKPGSTEAFF. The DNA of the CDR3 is TGCAGTGTTAAACCGGGATCAACTGAAGCTTTCTTT.

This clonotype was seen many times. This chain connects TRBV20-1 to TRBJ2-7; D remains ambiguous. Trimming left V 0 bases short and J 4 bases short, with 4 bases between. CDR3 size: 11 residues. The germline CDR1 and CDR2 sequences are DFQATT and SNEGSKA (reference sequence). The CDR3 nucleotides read TGCAGTGCTAGAGATGCGTACGAGCAGTACTTC. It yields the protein CSARDAYEQYF.